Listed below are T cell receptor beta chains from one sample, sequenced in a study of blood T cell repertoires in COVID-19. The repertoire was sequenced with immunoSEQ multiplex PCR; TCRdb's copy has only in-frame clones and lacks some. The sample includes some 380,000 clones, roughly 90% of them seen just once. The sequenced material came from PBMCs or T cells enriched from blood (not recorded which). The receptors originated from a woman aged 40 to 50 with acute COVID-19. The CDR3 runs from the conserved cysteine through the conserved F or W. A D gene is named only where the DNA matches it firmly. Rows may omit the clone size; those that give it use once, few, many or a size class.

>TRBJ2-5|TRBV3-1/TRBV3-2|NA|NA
CASSQDWSLQETQYF
TGTGCCAGCAGCCAAGATTGGTCACTTCAAGAGACCCAGTACTTC
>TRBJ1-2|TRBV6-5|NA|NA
CASISDSRTGGYTF
TGTGCCAGCATAAGTGACAGCCGGACCGGGGGCTACACCTTC
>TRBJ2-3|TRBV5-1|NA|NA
CASSPIRGRTDTQYF
TGCGCCAGCAGCCCGATTCGGGGTCGGACAGATACGCAGTATTTT
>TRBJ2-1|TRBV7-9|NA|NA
CASSFRDLGNDEQFF
TGTGCCAGCAGCTTCCGGGATTTAGGAAACGATGAGCAGTTCTTC
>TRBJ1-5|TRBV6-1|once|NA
CASSELARQPYSNQPQHF
TGTGCCAGCAGTGAACTAGCGCGCCAACCTTATAGCAATCAGCCCCAGCATTTT
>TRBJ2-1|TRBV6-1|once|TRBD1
CASSEKDRGGYNEQFF
TGTGCCAGCAGTGAAAAAGACAGGGGTGGATACAATGAGCAGTTCTTC
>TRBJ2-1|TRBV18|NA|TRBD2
CASSATSGNEQFF
TGTGCCAGCTCAGCGACTAGCGGCAATGAGCAGTTCTTC
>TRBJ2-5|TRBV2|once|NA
CASSGLRQRETQYF
TGTGCCAGCAGTGGGCTACGGCAGAGGGAGACCCAGTACTTC
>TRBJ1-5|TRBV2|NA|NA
CASTRDRSFNQPQHF
TGTGCCAGCACCCGAGACAGGTCCTTCAATCAGCCCCAGCATTTT
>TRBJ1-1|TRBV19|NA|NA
CASSWTEDTEAFF
TGTGCCAGTAGTTGGACAGAGGACACTGAAGCTTTCTTT
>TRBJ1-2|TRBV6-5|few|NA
CASSYSWDIRGGYTF
TGTGCCAGCAGTTACTCCTGGGACATAAGAGGCGGCTACACCTTC
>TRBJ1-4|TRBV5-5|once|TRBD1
CASSVTGTGNEKLFF
TGTGCCAGCAGCGTAACCGGGACAGGGAACGAAAAACTGTTTTTT
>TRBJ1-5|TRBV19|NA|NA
CASSSRGRDGQPQHF
TGTGCCAGTAGTTCCCGAGGGCGGGACGGTCAGCCCCAGCATTTT
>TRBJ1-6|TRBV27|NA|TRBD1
CASSLDRGPSPLHF
TGTGCCAGCAGTTTAGACAGGGGGCCTTCACCCCTCCACTTT
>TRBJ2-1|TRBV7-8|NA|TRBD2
CASRAGNYNEQFF
TGTGCCAGCAGAGCGGGGAACTACAATGAGCAGTTCTTC
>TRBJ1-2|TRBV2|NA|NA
CASSEGGTYCGYTF
TGTGCCAGCAGTGAAGGAGGGACATACTGTGGCTACACCTTC
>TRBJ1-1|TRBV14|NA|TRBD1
CASSQEGQGGNTEAFF
TGTGCCAGCAGCCAAGAGGGACAGGGAGGGAACACTGAAGCTTTCTTT
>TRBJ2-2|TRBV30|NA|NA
CAWYLAPGELFF
TGTGCCTGGTATCTAGCTCCCGGGGAGCTGTTTTTT
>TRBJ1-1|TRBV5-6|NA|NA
CASSLYQGITEAFF
TGTGCCAGCAGCCTTTACCAGGGGATCACTGAAGCTTTCTTT